Included here is one T cell receptor beta chain sequence, with context. Germline V gene lookup returns CDR1 SGHTA and CDR2 FQGTGA. V was shortened by 6 bases and J by 6 bases, with 18 bases between the two germline ends. This CDR3 has 15 amino acids. This specimen comes from a study of neoadjuvant anti-PD-1 for oral cavity cancer. The assay was immunoSEQ multiplex PCR, and TCRdb's table has in-frame clones only and misses some. Of 75,000 or so clones listed, under 85% are singletons. The sequence was obtained from a person aged 35-79 years with oral cavity squamous cell carcinoma. The chain has TRBV7-3 and TRBJ2-1; a weak D match, TRBD1 (7 bases). The sample consisted of PBMCs, taken before nivolumab (anti-PD-1) treatment. Written as DNA, the CDR3 is TGTGCCAGCAGATTGGGGGGACAGATTGGCAATGAGCAGTTCTTC. It yields the protein CASRLGGQIGNEQFF.